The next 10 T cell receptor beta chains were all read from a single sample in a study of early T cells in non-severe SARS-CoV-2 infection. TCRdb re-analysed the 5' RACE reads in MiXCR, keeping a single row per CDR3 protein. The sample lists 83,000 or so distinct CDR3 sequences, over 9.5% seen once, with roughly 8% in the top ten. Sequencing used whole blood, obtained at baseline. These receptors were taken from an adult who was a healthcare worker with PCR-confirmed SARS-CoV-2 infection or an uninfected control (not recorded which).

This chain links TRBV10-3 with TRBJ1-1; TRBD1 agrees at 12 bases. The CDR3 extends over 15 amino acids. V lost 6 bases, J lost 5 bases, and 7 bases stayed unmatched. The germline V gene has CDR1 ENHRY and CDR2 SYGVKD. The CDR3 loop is CAIRTGTGGFTEAFF. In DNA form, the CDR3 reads TGTGCCATCAGGACCGGGACAGGGGGCTTTACTGAAGCTTTCTTT.

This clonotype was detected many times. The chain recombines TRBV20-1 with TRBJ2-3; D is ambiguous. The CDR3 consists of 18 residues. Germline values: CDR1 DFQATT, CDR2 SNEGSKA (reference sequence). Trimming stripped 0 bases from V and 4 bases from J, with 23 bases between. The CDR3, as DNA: TGCAGTGCTAGAGATCCTCGGCCCCTAGGCCCTCGGGCAGATACGCAGTATTTT. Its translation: CSARDPRPLGPRADTQYF.

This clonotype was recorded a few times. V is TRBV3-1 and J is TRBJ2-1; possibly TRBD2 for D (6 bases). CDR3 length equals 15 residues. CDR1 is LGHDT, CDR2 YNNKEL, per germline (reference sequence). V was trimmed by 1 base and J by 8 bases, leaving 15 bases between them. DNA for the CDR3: TGTGCCAGCAGCCAAGGTACCAGGACTAAACATGAGCAGTTCTTC. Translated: CASSQGTRTKHEQFF.

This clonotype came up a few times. The CDR3, as DNA: TGTGCCAGCAGCTTAGATTACCGGGTACAAAATAATTCACCCCTCCACTTT. Protein product: CASSLDYRVQNNSPLHF. The chain employs TRBV7-8 and TRBJ1-6; no reliable D call. The CDR3 sequence is 17 residues long. Germline CDR1 SGHVS, CDR2 FQNEAQ. V lost 1 base, J lost 5 bases, and 15 bases lay in between.

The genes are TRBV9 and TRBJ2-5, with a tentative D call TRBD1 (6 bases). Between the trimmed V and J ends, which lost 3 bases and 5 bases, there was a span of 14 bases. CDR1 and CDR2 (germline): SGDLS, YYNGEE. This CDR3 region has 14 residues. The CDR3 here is CASSETGYGETQYF. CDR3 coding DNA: TGTGCCAGCAGCGAAACAGGGTACGGCGAGACCCAGTACTTC.

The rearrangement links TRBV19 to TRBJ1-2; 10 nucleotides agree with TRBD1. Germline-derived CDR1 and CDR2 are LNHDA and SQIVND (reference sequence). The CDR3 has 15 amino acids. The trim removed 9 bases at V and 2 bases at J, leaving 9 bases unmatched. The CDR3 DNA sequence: TGTGCCAGCAGGGACAGGGGCCTTCAAAACTATGGCTACACCTTC. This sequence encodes CASRDRGLQNYGYTF.

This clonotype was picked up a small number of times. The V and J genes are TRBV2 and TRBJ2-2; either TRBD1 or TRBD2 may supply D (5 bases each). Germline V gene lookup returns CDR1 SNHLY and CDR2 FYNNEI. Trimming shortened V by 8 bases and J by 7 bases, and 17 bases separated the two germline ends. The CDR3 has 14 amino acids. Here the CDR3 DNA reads TGTGCCAGCGTCCGGGGCCAGGTCGACGGGGAGCTGTTTTTT. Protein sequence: CASVRGQVDGELFF.

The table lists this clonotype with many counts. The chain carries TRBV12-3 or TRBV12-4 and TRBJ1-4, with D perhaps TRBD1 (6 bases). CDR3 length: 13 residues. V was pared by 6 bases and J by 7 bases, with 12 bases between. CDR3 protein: CASRLGHPEKLFF. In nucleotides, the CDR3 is TGTGCCAGCAGGCTGGGACATCCTGAAAAACTGTTTTTT.

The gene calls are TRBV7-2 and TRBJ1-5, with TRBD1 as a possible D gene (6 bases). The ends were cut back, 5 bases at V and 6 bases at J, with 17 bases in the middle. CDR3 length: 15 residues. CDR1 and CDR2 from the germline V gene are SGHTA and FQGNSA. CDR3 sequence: CASSQVPGHGQPQHF. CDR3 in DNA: TGTGCCAGCAGCCAAGTCCCGGGACACGGTCAGCCCCAGCATTTT.

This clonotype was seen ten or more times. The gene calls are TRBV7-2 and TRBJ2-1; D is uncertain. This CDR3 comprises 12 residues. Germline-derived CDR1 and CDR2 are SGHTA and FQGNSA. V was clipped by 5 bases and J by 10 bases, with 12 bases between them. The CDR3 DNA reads TGTGCCAGCAGCGTAGGGTTGGTGGAGCAGTTCTTC. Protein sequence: CASSVGLVEQFF.